This T cell receptor (beta chain) was recovered during a study of cytomegalovirus exposure and HLA in healthy donors. Study as a whole: Within an early data release were about 80 million unique TCRs drawn from HLA-typed donors.

Notes on the study in general: What a later analysis reportedly showed was that an Asian-associated ancestry cluster had fewer N-insertions than the approximately 700-donor mean. It was about 150 TCR beta chains that were listed as cytomegalovirus-associated. No immune exposure information besides CMV serostatus was available.

The CDR3 spans 14 residues. Trimming cost V 3 bases and J 0 bases, with 5 bases left between them. From germline, CDR1 is LGHNA and CDR2 YSLEER. Both 60 Vbeta primers and 13 Jbeta primers went into the PCR. Using immunoSEQ multiplex PCR, the repertoire was profiled, and TCRdb retains in-frame clones only, with some absent. This table has some 150,000 clones, around 79% appearing once. Worth noting for this clone: Antigen specificity is unknown.

The sequence was obtained from a woman aged 40 to 49 in good health and CMV-seronegative. Sample: PBMCs. This rearrangement joins TRBV4-3 to TRBJ2-2; D uncertain. CDR3 sequence: CASSQAANTGELFF. The DNA of the CDR3 is TGCGCCAGCAGCCAGGCAGCGAACACCGGGGAGCTGTTTTTT.